This T cell receptor (beta chain) was sequenced during a study of control samples from healthy donors and cancer patients. This clone was recorded once. Germline CDR1 reads SEHNR; CDR2 reads FQNEAQ (reference sequence). V was clipped by 5 bases and J by 8 bases, with 22 bases between them. This CDR3 spans 16 amino acids. The data were produced by immunoSEQ multiplex PCR, yet TCRdb's version contains in-frame clones alone and is incomplete. The sample holds 80,000 or so clones, around 95% seen once. Source material: blood. This chain links TRBV7-9 with TRBJ2-4; tentative D call: TRBD2 (5 bases). The receptor was isolated from a woman aged 35 to 49 in good health. CDR3 amino acids: CASSPPPTLQRDIQYF. CDR3 bases: TGTGCCAGCAGCCCTCCTCCGACGCTCCAGAGGGACATTCAGTACTTC.